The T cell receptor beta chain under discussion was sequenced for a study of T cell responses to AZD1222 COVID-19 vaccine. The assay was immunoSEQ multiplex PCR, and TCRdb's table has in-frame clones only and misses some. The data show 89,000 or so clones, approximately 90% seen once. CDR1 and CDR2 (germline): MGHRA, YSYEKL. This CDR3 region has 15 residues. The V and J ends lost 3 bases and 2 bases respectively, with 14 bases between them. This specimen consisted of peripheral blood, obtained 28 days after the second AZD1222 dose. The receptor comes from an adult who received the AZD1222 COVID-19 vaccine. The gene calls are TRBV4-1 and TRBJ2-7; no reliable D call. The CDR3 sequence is CASSQNPTVTYEQYF. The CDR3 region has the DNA TGCGCCAGCAGCCAGAATCCGACTGTTACCTACGAGCAGTACTTC.